These T cell receptor beta chains were read from a single sample in a study of blood T cell repertoires in COVID-19. Clones were sequenced by immunoSEQ multiplex PCR, and TCRdb holds only the in-frame ones, with some missing. Counted here are 170,000 or so clones, 85% to 90% occurring once; the ten biggest clones make up less than 3%. Input material: peripheral blood. These receptors came from a man aged 40-49 years with active or convalescent COVID-19. Both conserved end residues are part of each CDR3. A D gene is named only where the DNA matches it firmly. A row's size may be missing; if present it is once, few, many or a size class.

D gene: TRBD1; J gene: TRBJ1-2; clone size: .; V gene: TRBV7-9; CDR3 length: 16; CDR3 protein: CASSKDRGRGVYGYTF
D gene: .; J gene: TRBJ1-5; clone size: .; V gene: TRBV19; CDR3 length: 17; CDR3 protein: CASSNGQSYYSNQPQHF
D gene: .; J gene: TRBJ1-4; clone size: .; V gene: TRBV3-1/TRBV3-2; CDR3 length: 19; CDR3 protein: CASSQGFADSTATNEKLFF
D gene: .; J gene: TRBJ1-5; clone size: once; V gene: TRBV27; CDR3 length: 13; CDR3 protein: CASSYGVRQPQHF
D gene: .; J gene: TRBJ2-5; clone size: .; V gene: TRBV9; CDR3 length: 15; CDR3 protein: CASSVGEGVGGTQYF
D gene: .; J gene: TRBJ2-7; clone size: once; V gene: TRBV30; CDR3 length: 13; CDR3 protein: CAWRYLADYEQYF
D gene: .; J gene: TRBJ1-5; clone size: .; V gene: TRBV28; CDR3 length: 16; CDR3 protein: CASSLGRGSVGQPQHF
D gene: TRBD2; J gene: TRBJ2-4; clone size: .; V gene: TRBV6-5; CDR3 length: 15; CDR3 protein: CASRRLAGGENIQYF
D gene: TRBD2; J gene: TRBJ2-3; clone size: .; V gene: TRBV18; CDR3 length: 14; CDR3 protein: CASAERDHTDTQYF
D gene: .; J gene: TRBJ2-3; clone size: .; V gene: TRBV27; CDR3 length: 13; CDR3 protein: CASSLNGADTQYF
D gene: TRBD2; J gene: TRBJ2-1; clone size: .; V gene: TRBV15; CDR3 length: 15; CDR3 protein: CATSRSSGGYNEQFF
D gene: .; J gene: TRBJ1-5; clone size: .; V gene: TRBV12-3/TRBV12-4; CDR3 length: 13; CDR3 protein: CASSLRSNQPQHF
D gene: .; J gene: TRBJ2-3; clone size: .; V gene: TRBV3-1/TRBV3-2; CDR3 length: 16; CDR3 protein: CASSQAVTRRTDTQYF
D gene: TRBD1; J gene: TRBJ1-1; clone size: .; V gene: TRBV2; CDR3 length: 14; CDR3 protein: CAARAGGPNTEAFF
D gene: .; J gene: TRBJ2-2; clone size: .; V gene: TRBV7-8; CDR3 length: 15; CDR3 protein: CASSLWTANTGELFF
D gene: .; J gene: TRBJ1-1; clone size: .; V gene: TRBV5-4; CDR3 length: 13; CDR3 protein: CASSLALNTEAFF
D gene: TRBD2; J gene: TRBJ2-2; clone size: .; V gene: TRBV28; CDR3 length: 16; CDR3 protein: CASSREGGANTGELFF
D gene: .; J gene: TRBJ1-5; clone size: .; V gene: TRBV19; CDR3 length: 18; CDR3 protein: CASNGQAGRPDRDQPQHF
D gene: TRBD1; J gene: TRBJ1-2; clone size: .; V gene: TRBV5-6; CDR3 length: 12; CDR3 protein: CASSRDSYGYTF
D gene: TRBD2; J gene: TRBJ2-1; clone size: .; V gene: TRBV6-5; CDR3 length: 15; CDR3 protein: CASTPTSGDYNEQFF
D gene: TRBD1; J gene: TRBJ1-6; clone size: .; V gene: TRBV30; CDR3 length: 17; CDR3 protein: CAWSDLGDRVKNSPLHF
D gene: .; J gene: TRBJ1-4; clone size: .; V gene: TRBV19; CDR3 length: 14; CDR3 protein: CASSSNGDNEKLFF
D gene: .; J gene: TRBJ2-3; clone size: .; V gene: TRBV24-1; CDR3 length: 15; CDR3 protein: CATSGYWRGTDTQYF
D gene: .; J gene: TRBJ1-3; clone size: medium-sized; V gene: TRBV4-1; CDR3 length: 19; CDR3 protein: CASSQVGSGQKSSGNTIYF
D gene: .; J gene: TRBJ1-3; clone size: .; V gene: TRBV5-6; CDR3 length: 14; CDR3 protein: CASSLVGGGNTIYF
D gene: TRBD2; J gene: TRBJ2-2; clone size: .; V gene: TRBV9; CDR3 length: 15; CDR3 protein: CASSVTSSGTGELFF
D gene: .; J gene: TRBJ1-4; clone size: .; V gene: TRBV5-4; CDR3 length: 13; CDR3 protein: CASSSEGNEKLFF
D gene: TRBD2; J gene: TRBJ2-3; clone size: .; V gene: TRBV30; CDR3 length: 13; CDR3 protein: CAWTPGGPDTQYF
D gene: .; J gene: TRBJ2-7; clone size: .; V gene: TRBV5-1; CDR3 length: 14; CDR3 protein: CASSFTGTAYEQYF
D gene: TRBD1; J gene: TRBJ2-1; clone size: .; V gene: TRBV12-3/TRBV12-4; CDR3 length: 13; CDR3 protein: CASSTDRGNEQFF
D gene: TRBD1; J gene: TRBJ1-2; clone size: .; V gene: TRBV9; CDR3 length: 17; CDR3 protein: CASSVVETGTEDYGYTF
D gene: TRBD1; J gene: TRBJ1-6; clone size: .; V gene: TRBV30; CDR3 length: 13; CDR3 protein: CAWIDRGGSPLHF
D gene: TRBD1; J gene: TRBJ1-4; clone size: few; V gene: TRBV14; CDR3 length: 15; CDR3 protein: CASSRDRGRNEKLFF
D gene: .; J gene: TRBJ2-7; clone size: .; V gene: TRBV5-1; CDR3 length: 14; CDR3 protein: CASSLAQGSYEQYF
D gene: .; J gene: TRBJ1-1; clone size: .; V gene: TRBV5-1; CDR3 length: 15; CDR3 protein: CASSLGSGAYTEAFF
D gene: .; J gene: TRBJ2-7; clone size: .; V gene: TRBV2; CDR3 length: 14; CDR3 protein: CASRSRGENYEQYF
D gene: TRBD1; J gene: TRBJ2-5; clone size: .; V gene: TRBV5-4; CDR3 length: 14; CDR3 protein: CASSPDRGGETQYF
D gene: TRBD1; J gene: TRBJ2-5; clone size: .; V gene: TRBV10-1; CDR3 length: 15; CDR3 protein: CASSEFGDREETQYF